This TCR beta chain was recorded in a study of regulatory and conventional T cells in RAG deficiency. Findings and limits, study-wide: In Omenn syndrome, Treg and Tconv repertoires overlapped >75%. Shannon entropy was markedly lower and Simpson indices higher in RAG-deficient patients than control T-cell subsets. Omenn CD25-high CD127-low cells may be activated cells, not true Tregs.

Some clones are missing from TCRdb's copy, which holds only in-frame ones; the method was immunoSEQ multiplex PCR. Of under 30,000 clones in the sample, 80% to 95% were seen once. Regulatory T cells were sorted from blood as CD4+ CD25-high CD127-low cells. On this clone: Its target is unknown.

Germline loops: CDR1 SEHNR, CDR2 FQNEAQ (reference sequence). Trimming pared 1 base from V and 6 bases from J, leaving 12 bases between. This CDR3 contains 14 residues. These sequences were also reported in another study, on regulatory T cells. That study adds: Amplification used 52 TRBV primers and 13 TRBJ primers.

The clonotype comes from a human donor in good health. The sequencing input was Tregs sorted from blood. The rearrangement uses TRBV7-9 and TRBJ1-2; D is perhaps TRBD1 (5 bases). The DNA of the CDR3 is TGTGCCAGCAGCTTAGTTGGGACTCGGAATGGCTACACCTTC. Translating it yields CASSLVGTRNGYTF.